Listed below are T cell receptor beta chains from one sample, sequenced in a study of blood T cells in healthy people across ages. In TCRdb, the 5' RACE reads were re-called with MiXCR into one record per CDR3 protein. The sample lists 2 million or so distinct CDR3 sequences; roughly 49% were seen once. The sample was blood. The receptors derive from a woman aged 40 to 50 in good health. Both conserved end residues are part of each CDR3. A D gene is named only where the DNA matches it firmly. Where a row states a size, it is once, few, many or the class of an expanded clone; other rows omit it.

V	size	J	D	DNA	CDR3
TRBV28	-	TRBJ1-2	-	TGTGCCAGCAGTCGCCGGGACACTCCTACTAACTATGGCTACACCTTC	CASSRRDTPTNYGYTF
TRBV29-1	-	TRBJ1-5	-	TGCAGCGCAACGACAGGCCCCTCGGCTAATCAGCCCCAGCATTTT	CSATTGPSANQPQHF
TRBV7-9	once	TRBJ2-1	-	TGTGCCAGCAGCTTAGGGGGCTCCGTTGCCTACAATGAGCAGTTCTTC	CASSLGGSVAYNEQFF
TRBV5-1	few	TRBJ2-7	-	TGCGCCAGCAGCGTTTACTCTCCGAGCAACTCCTACGAGCAGTACTTC	CASSVYSPSNSYEQYF
TRBV7-2	few	TRBJ2-1	-	TGTGCCAGCAGCTTAGGGGGGGCGAGAATCAATGAGCAGTTCTTC	CASSLGGARINEQFF
TRBV7-9	-	TRBJ1-2	TRBD1	TGTGCCAGCAGCTTGACAGGGGAAGGAAGCTATGGCTGCACCTTC	CASSLTGEGSYGCTF
TRBV2	-	TRBJ2-5	-	TGTGCCAGCAGTGCTGCACTAACCCAAGAGACCCAGTACTTC	CASSAALTQETQYF
TRBV6-2/TRBV6-3	once	TRBJ1-2	-	TGTGCCAGCAGGGGCAGGGTCGGCTACACCTTC	CASRGRVGYTF
TRBV20-1	-	TRBJ1-4	-	TGCAGTGCTACTCAACAGGGCTTTCGTGAAAAACTGTTTTTT	CSATQQGFREKLFF
TRBV4-3	-	TRBJ2-3	TRBD2	TGCGCCAGCAGCCAAGGGGTAGCGGGGGGCACAGATACGCAGTATTTT	CASSQGVAGGTDTQYF
TRBV5-1	few	TRBJ1-6	TRBD1	TGCGCCAGCAGCTACCGGGACAGAGATAATTCACCCCTCCACTTT	CASSYRDRDNSPLHF
TRBV4-3	-	TRBJ2-3	TRBD2	TGCGCCAGCAGCCAAGTAGTAGGACTAGCGGATACGCAGTATTTT	CASSQVVGLADTQYF
TRBV12-3/TRBV12-4	many	TRBJ2-5	-	TGTGCCAGCAGTTTAAATGGAGAGACCCAGTACTTC	CASSLNGETQYF
TRBV29-1	-	TRBJ2-7	TRBD2	TGCAGCGTGGGATCTAGCGGGGCCTCCTACGAGCAGTACTTC	CSVGSSGASYEQYF
TRBV7-8	few	TRBJ2-7	-	TGTGCCAGCAGCCGATCCGATAGCGGAGGGTCACCCTACGAGCAGTACTTC	CASSRSDSGGSPYEQYF
TRBV28	few	TRBJ2-4	TRBD1	TGTGCCACCCAGGGGGACAAAAACATTCAGTACTTC	CATQGDKNIQYF
TRBV28	-	TRBJ2-3	TRBD1	TGTGCCAGCAGGCCCCCAGGGGGCGCCAGACGGAGCACAGATACGCAGTATTTT	CASRPPGGARRSTDTQYF
TRBV6-2/TRBV6-3	-	TRBJ2-1	-	TGTGCCAGCAGTTACACGGCGGACCGAGCACTTATATACAATGAGCAGTTCTTC	CASSYTADRALIYNEQFF
TRBV20-1	-	TRBJ2-5	TRBD2	TGCAGTGCCCCCCGGGGGGTCGAAGAGACCCAGTACTTC	CSAPRGVEETQYF
TRBV10-3	-	TRBJ1-2	-	TGTGCCATCAGTGAGAATCCAAACTTCTATGGCTACACCTTC	CAISENPNFYGYTF
TRBV29-1	-	TRBJ2-1	-	TGCAGCGTCCTTCCCACCACTTATTACAATGAGCAGTTCTTC	CSVLPTTYYNEQFF
TRBV5-1	-	TRBJ2-5	TRBD2	TGCGCCAGCAGCTTCGGACTAGCGGGGTCTCAGGGAGAGACCCAGTACTTC	CASSFGLAGSQGETQYF
TRBV6-5	few	TRBJ2-3	-	TGTGCCAGCCGGGTCGACCGGGGGGCTAGCACAGATACGCAGTATTTT	CASRVDRGASTDTQYF
TRBV4-3	few	TRBJ2-7	TRBD1	TGCGCCAGCAGCCACACGACAGGGTTTAGGAACGAGCAGTACTTC	CASSHTTGFRNEQYF
TRBV12-3/TRBV12-4	-	TRBJ2-1	TRBD2	TGTGCCAGCAGGAGAGCGGGGGGGCCTCTCAGTGAGCAGTTCTTC	CASRRAGGPLSEQFF
TRBV29-1	-	TRBJ2-6	-	TGCAGCGTTCCCTCTGGGGCCAACGTCCTGACTTTC	CSVPSGANVLTF
TRBV9	-	TRBJ2-1	-	TGTGCCAGCAGCGTAGAAGTCCTGTACAATGAGCAGTTCTTC	CASSVEVLYNEQFF
TRBV27	few	TRBJ2-3	TRBD2	TGTGCCAGCCGAGAGGGTTGGGGCGGGGGGACAGATACGCAGTATTTT	CASREGWGGGTDTQYF
TRBV7-2	few	TRBJ2-3	-	TGTGCCAGCAGCTTTAGGGCCGGAGCAGTAAAGAGGGGTACGCAGTATTTT	CASSFRAGAVKRGTQYF
TRBV28	-	TRBJ2-3	-	TGTGCCACCCTGGAAGGGGATGAAGATACGCAGTATTTT	CATLEGDEDTQYF
TRBV27	-	TRBJ1-2	-	TGTGCCAGCAGACTGGGGCGACAGGAACTGGCCATGCCCCTCTATGGCTACACCTTC	CASRLGRQELAMPLYGYTF
TRBV7-2	few	TRBJ2-7	TRBD1	TGTGCCAGCAGCTTAAGGCCAGGGGGCGGGTACGAGCAGTACTTC	CASSLRPGGGYEQYF
TRBV20-1	few	TRBJ2-1	TRBD2	TGCAGTGCTAGAGATAAACCTAGCGGATTAAATGAGCAGTTCTTC	CSARDKPSGLNEQFF
TRBV4-1	many	TRBJ2-3	-	TGCGCCAGCAGCCAAGGGCAGCCCACAGATACGCAGTATTTT	CASSQGQPTDTQYF
TRBV7-2	-	TRBJ2-4	TRBD1	TGTGCCAGCAGCTCAATTCGCGGACAGGGAAACATTCAGTACTTC	CASSSIRGQGNIQYF
TRBV7-3	-	TRBJ1-1	TRBD1	TGTGCCAGCAGCGCAAACAGGGGTACTGAAGCTTTCTTT	CASSANRGTEAFF
TRBV28	few	TRBJ2-7	TRBD1	TGTGCCAGCAGTCAAGCCCCTGTACAGGGGCTAGGCGAGCAGTACTTC	CASSQAPVQGLGEQYF
TRBV7-2	few	TRBJ2-4	-	TGTGCCAGCAGCTTAGTACTGGACACCAAAAACATTCAGTACTTC	CASSLVLDTKNIQYF
TRBV7-9	-	TRBJ2-3	TRBD1	TGTGCCAGCCGGGACCCGACGACAGGGTCGATCATTAATACGCAGTATTTT	CASRDPTTGSIINTQYF
TRBV4-3	-	TRBJ2-3	TRBD2	TGCGCCAGCAGCCATTCCGGACTAGCTCCAGATACGCAGTATTTT	CASSHSGLAPDTQYF
TRBV20-1	-	TRBJ1-2	-	TGCAGTGCTTCGGACGGGGACGGAGCTCGCTACACCTTC	CSASDGDGARYTF
TRBV6-2/TRBV6-3	-	TRBJ1-2	-	TGTGCCAGGAAGCGGACGGATAGCGGCTACACCTTC	CARKRTDSGYTF
TRBV2	few	TRBJ2-1	-	TGTGCCAGCAGTGAAGGGCAGACCTTGGACAATGAGCAGTTCTTC	CASSEGQTLDNEQFF
TRBV28	-	TRBJ2-6	-	TGTGCCAGCAGTTGGAGGACAGGGAGGGTATCTGGGGCCAACGTCCTGACTTTC	CASSWRTGRVSGANVLTF
TRBV9	-	TRBJ2-1	-	TGTGCCAGCAGCACGACTCACTCCAATGAGCAGTTCTTC	CASSTTHSNEQFF
TRBV25-1	-	TRBJ1-2	TRBD1	TGTGCCAGCAATGGGTATGAGGGGGCTAGTGGCTATGGCTACACCTTC	CASNGYEGASGYGYTF
TRBV20-1	few	TRBJ2-3	TRBD2	TGCAGTGCAGGCTGGACTAGCGGGAGCACAGATACGCAGTATTTT	CSAGWTSGSTDTQYF
TRBV6-6	few	TRBJ2-7	-	TGTGCCAGCAGGGCAGGGCGTAGTGTCTACGAGCAGTACTTC	CASRAGRSVYEQYF
TRBV13	few	TRBJ2-7	TRBD2	TGTGCCAGCAGCTACCAGGGAGGGGAATCATACGAGCAGTACTTC	CASSYQGGESYEQYF
TRBV12-3/TRBV12-4	few	TRBJ2-3	-	TGTGCCAGCAGTTTAGCGCCGCGATGGGGCTCAGATACGCAGTATTTT	CASSLAPRWGSDTQYF
TRBV12-3/TRBV12-4	-	TRBJ1-2	-	TGTGCCAGCAGCCCTAGTCCCGGGATAAACTATGGCTACACCTTC	CASSPSPGINYGYTF
TRBV18	-	TRBJ2-7	-	TGTACCAGCTCACCAACGGGTCCCGAGCAGTACTTC	CTSSPTGPEQYF
TRBV6-2/TRBV6-3	-	TRBJ2-1	TRBD2	TGTGCCAGCAGTTACCGGGGACTAGCGGGGGGCAATGAGCAGTTCTTC	CASSYRGLAGGNEQFF
TRBV5-1	few	TRBJ2-1	TRBD2	TGCGCCAGCAGCCTCCGTGAGGCGGGGGGGTCTAACAATGAGCAGTTCTTC	CASSLREAGGSNNEQFF